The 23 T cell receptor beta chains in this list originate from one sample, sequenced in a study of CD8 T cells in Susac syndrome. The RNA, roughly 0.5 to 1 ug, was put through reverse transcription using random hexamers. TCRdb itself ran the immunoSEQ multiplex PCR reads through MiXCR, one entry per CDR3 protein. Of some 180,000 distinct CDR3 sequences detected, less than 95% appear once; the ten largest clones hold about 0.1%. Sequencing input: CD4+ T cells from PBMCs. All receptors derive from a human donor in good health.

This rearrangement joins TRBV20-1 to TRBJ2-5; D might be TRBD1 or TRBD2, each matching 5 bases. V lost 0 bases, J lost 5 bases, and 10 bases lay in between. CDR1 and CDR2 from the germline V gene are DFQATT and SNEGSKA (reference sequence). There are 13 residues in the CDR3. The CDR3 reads CSARDGGLETQYF. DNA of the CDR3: TGCAGTGCTAGAGATGGGGGTTTGGAGACCCAGTACTTC.

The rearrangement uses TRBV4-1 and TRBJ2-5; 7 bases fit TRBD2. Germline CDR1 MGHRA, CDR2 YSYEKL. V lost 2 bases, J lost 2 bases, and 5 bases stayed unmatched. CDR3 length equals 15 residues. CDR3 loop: CASSQFWTSQETQYF. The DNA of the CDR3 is TGCGCCAGCAGCCAATTTTGGACTAGTCAAGAGACCCAGTACTTC.

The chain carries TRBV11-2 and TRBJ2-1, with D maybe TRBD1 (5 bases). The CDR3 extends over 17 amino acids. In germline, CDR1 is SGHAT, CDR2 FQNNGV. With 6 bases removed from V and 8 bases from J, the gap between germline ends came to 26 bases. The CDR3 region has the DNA TGTGCCAGCAGGCCGGTTAGGGGCTCTACACAGACGTATGAGCAGTTCTTC. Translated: CASRPVRGSTQTYEQFF.

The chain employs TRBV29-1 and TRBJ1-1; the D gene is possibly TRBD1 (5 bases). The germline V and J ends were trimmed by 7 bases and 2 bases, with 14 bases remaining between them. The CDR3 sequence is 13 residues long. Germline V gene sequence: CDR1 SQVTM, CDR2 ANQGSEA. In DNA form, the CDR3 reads TGCAGCGGCCGTCCGGGGGGAAACACTGAAGCTTTCTTT. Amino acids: CSGRPGGNTEAFF.

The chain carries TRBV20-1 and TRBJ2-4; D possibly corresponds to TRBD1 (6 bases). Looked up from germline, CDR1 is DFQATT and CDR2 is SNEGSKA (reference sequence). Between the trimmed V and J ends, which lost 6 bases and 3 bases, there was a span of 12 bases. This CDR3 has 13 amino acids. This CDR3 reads CSATRQVKNIQYF. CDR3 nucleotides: TGCAGTGCCACGAGACAGGTCAAAAACATTCAGTACTTC.

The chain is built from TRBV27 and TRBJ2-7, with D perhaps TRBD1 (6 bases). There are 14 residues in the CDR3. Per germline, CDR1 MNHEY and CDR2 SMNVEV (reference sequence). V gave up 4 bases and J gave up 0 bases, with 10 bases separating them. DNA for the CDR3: TGTGCCAGCAGTTACCAACAGGGCTCCTACGAGCAGTACTTC. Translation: CASSYQQGSYEQYF.

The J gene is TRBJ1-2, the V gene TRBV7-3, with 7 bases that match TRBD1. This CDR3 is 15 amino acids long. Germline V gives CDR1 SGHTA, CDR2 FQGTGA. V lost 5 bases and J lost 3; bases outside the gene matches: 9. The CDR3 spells CASSRSGGGYYGYTF. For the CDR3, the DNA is TGTGCCAGCAGCCGCAGCGGAGGGGGCTACTATGGCTACACCTTC. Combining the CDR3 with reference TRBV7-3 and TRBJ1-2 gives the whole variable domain GAGVSQTPSNKVTEKGKYVELRCDPISGHTALYWYRQSLGQGPEFLIYFQGTGAADDSGLPNDRFFAVRPEGSVSTLKIQRTERGDSAVYLCASSRSGGGYYGYTFGSGTRLTVV.

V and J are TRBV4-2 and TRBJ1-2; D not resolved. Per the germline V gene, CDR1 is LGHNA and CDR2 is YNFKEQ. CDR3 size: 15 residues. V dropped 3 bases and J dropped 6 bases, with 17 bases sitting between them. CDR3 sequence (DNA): TGTGCCAGCAGCCACGTGCGGAGTGCCCTTGATGGCTACACCTTC. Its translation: CASSHVRSALDGYTF.

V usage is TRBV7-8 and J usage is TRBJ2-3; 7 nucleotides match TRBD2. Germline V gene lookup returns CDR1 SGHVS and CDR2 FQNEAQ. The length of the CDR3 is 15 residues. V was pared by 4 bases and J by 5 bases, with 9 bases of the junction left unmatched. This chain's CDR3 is CASSSSAGAGDTQYF. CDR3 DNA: TGTGCCAGCAGCTCCTCGGCGGGAGCGGGAGATACGCAGTATTTT.

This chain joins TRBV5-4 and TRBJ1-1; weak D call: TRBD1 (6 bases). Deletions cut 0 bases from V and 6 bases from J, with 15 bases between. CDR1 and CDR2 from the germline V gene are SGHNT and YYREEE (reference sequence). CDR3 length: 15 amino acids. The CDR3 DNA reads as TGTGCCAGCAGCTTGGACGCGGGGGCGATCGCTGAAGCTTTCTTT. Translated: CASSLDAGAIAEAFF.

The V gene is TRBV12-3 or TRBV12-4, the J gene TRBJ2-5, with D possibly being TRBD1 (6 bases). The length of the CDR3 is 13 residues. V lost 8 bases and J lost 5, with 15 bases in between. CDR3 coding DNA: TGTGCCAGCGGTGGCAGACAGGCGGAGACCCAGTACTTC. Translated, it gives CASGGRQAETQYF.

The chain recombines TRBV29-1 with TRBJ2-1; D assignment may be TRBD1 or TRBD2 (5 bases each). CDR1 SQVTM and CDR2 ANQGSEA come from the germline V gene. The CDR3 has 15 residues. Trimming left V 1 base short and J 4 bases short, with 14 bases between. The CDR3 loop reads CSVEGSRDVYNEQFF. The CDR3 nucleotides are TGCAGCGTTGAAGGGTCCCGGGACGTTTACAATGAGCAGTTCTTC.

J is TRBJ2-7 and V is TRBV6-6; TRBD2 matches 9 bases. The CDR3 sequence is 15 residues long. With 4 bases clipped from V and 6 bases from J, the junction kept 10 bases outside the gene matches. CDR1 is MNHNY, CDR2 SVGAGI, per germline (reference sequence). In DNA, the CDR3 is TGTGCCAGCAGTTTTCCCAGCGGGAGGCTGGGCGAGCAGTACTTC. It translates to CASSFPSGRLGEQYF.

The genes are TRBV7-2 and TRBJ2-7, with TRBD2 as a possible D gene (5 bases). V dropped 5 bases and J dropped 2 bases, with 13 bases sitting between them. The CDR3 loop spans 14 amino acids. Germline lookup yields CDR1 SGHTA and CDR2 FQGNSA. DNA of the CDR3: TGTGCCAGCAGCCCCAGACGGGATACCTACGAGCAGTACTTC. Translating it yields CASSPRRDTYEQYF.

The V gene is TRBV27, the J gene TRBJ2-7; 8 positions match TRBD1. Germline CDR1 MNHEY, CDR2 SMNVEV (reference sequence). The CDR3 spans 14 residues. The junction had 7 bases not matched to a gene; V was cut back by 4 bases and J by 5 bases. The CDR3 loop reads CASSWTGRTNEQYF. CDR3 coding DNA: TGTGCCAGCAGTTGGACAGGGAGAACCAACGAGCAGTACTTC.

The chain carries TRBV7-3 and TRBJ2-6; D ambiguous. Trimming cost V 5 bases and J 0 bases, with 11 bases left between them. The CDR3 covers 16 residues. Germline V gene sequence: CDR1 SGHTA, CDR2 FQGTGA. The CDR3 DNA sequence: TGTGCCAGCAGCCCTGGACGATACTCTGGGGCCAACGTCCTGACTTTC. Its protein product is CASSPGRYSGANVLTF.

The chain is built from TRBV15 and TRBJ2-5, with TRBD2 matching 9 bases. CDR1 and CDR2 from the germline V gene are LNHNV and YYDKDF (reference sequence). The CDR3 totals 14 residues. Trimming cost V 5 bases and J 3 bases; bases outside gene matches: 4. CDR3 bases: TGTGCCACCAGCTGGGGACTAGCTGAAGAGACCCAGTACTTC. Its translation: CATSWGLAEETQYF.

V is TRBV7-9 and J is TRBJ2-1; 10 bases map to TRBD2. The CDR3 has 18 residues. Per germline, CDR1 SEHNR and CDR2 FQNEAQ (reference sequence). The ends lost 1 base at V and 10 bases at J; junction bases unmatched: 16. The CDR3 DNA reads TGTGCCAGCAGCTTAGGTGCCGGGACTAGCGAAAGGGTTAGGGAGCAGTTCTTC. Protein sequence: CASSLGAGTSERVREQFF.

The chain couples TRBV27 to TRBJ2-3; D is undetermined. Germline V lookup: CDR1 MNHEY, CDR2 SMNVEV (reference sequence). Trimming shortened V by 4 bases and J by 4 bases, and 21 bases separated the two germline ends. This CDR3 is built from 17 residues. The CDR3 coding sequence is TGTGCCAGCAGTTCCCGCCGGTTTTTGGTTGGATCAGATACGCAGTATTTT. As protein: CASSSRRFLVGSDTQYF.

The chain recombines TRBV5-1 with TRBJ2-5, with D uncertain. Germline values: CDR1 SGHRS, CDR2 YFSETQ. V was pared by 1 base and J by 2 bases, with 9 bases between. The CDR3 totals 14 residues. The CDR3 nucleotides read TGCGCCAGCAGCTTGAGCCAGACACAAGAGACCCAGTACTTC. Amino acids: CASSLSQTQETQYF.

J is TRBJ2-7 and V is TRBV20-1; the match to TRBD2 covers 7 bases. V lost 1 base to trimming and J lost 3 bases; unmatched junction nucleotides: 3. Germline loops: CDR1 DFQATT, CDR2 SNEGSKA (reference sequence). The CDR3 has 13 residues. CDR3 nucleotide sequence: TGCAGTGCTAGAGCGACTAGCAACTACGAGCAGTACTTC. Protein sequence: CSARATSNYEQYF.

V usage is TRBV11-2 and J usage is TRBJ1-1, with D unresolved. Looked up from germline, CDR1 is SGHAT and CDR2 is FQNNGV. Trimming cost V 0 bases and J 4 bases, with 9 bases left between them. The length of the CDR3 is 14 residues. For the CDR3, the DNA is TGTGCCAGCAGCTTAGACCGTGTCGGCACTGAAGCTTTCTTT. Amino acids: CASSLDRVGTEAFF. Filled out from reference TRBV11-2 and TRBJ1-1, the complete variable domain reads EAGVAQSPRYKIIEKRQSVAFWCNPISGHATLYWYQQILGQGPKLLIQFQNNGVVDDSQLPKDRFSAERLKGVDSTLKIQPAKLEDSAVYLCASSLDRVGTEAFFGQGTRLTVV.

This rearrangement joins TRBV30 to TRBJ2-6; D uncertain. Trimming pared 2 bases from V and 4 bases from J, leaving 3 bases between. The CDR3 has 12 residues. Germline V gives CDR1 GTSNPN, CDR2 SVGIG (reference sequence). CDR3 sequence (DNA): TGTGCCTGGAGTCCCGGGGCCAACGTCCTGACTTTC. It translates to CAWSPGANVLTF.